The next 20 T cell receptor beta chains were all read from a single sample in a study of T-cell memory formation after mild COVID-19 (TCRdb year 2021). Libraries came from 5' RACE. Data came from an Illumina NovaSeq 6000. TCRdb cleaned the public reads at Q25 with fastp, built clones with MiXCR and kept in-frame beta chains. Every distinct CDR3 protein forms one entry, paired with its most common genes and DNA. Present in this sample are hundreds of thousands of distinct CDR3 sequences, approximately 19% of which were seen just once. The ten top clones hold 20% to 25% of the sample. What was sequenced was PBMCs or a T cell subset sorted from them (not recorded which). The receptors derive from a young man who had mild COVID-19 (a few samples of this study predate the infection). The sample titles of this study are shuffled in the database, so cell type and time point are left out; the donor was told from shared clones.

This clonotype was counted between two and nine times. The chain combines TRBV7-9 with TRBJ2-5, with D perhaps TRBD2 (5 bases). CDR3 length: 13 residues. V was pared by 8 bases and J by 4 bases, with 14 bases between. The V gene's germline CDR1 is SEHNR and CDR2 FQNEAQ (reference sequence). The DNA for the CDR3 is TGTGCCAGCCCAGACGGGAAGGGAGAGACCCAGTACTTC. Protein sequence: CASPDGKGETQYF.

In its sample, this clonotype was seen a few times. V and J are TRBV20-1 and TRBJ2-7, with a weak D call TRBD2 (5 bases). Germline V gene sequence: CDR1 DFQATT, CDR2 SNEGSKA (reference sequence). The CDR3 is 14 amino acids. Trimming removed 0 bases from V and 2 bases from J, with 11 bases in between. The CDR3 nucleotides are TGCAGTGCTAGAGATGGTCGGGGAGCCTACGAGCAGTACTTC. Translation: CSARDGRGAYEQYF.

The rearrangement uses TRBV18 and TRBJ2-7, with unresolved D. In germline, CDR1 is KGHSH, CDR2 LQKENI. CDR3 length: 14 residues. With 0 bases removed from V and 2 bases from J, the gap between germline ends came to 8 bases. CDR3 region: CASSPPVQPYEQYV. CDR3 coding DNA: TGTGCCAGCTCACCACCGGTACAGCCCTACGAGCAGTACGTC.

This clonotype came up a few times. This chain connects TRBV14 to TRBJ2-1, with 7 bases aligning to TRBD1. Losses at the gene ends were 4 bases for V and 6 bases for J; bases not matched to a gene: 6. This CDR3 comprises 14 residues. Germline V lookup: CDR1 SGHDN, CDR2 FVKESK. The CDR3 DNA reads as TGTGCCAGCAGCCTACTACAGGGGACCAATGAGCAGTTCTTC. Encoded protein: CASSLLQGTNEQFF.

The gene calls are TRBV4-3 and TRBJ2-1; 8 bases fit TRBD1. V gave up 0 bases and J gave up 9 bases; unmatched junction bases: 7. The CDR3 extends over 15 amino acids. Looked up from germline, CDR1 is LGHNA and CDR2 is YSLEER. CDR3 protein: CASSQDRDRYSEQFF. In DNA, the CDR3 is TGCGCCAGCAGCCAAGACCGGGACAGGTATTCTGAGCAGTTCTTC.

The chain uses TRBV28 and TRBJ1-2; tentative D call: TRBD1 (5 bases). This CDR3 has 16 amino acids. The V gene lost 4 bases and the J gene lost 7 bases, with 22 bases spanning the gap. Germline V gives CDR1 MDHEN, CDR2 SYDVKM. In nucleotides, the CDR3 is TGTGCCAGCAGTTCCTATATAGGGACGCCAGTGCGTGGCTACACCTTC. It yields the protein CASSSYIGTPVRGYTF.

This clonotype has more than one count but fewer than ten. CDR3 amino acids: CASSPRRGEGYTF. The DNA for the CDR3 is TGTGCCAGCAGCCCCCGCAGGGGAGAGGGCTACACCTTC. The rearrangement links TRBV7-2 to TRBJ1-2; a weak D match, TRBD1 (6 bases). Trimming shortened V by 5 bases and J by 8 bases, and 15 bases separated the two germline ends. Looked up from germline, CDR1 is SGHTA and CDR2 is FQGNSA. The CDR3 runs 13 residues.

The genes are TRBV12-3 or TRBV12-4 and TRBJ1-6; 7 nucleotides line up with TRBD1. Germline trimming cut 1 base from V and 8 bases from J; bases unmatched to any gene: 5. This CDR3 region has 15 residues. Here the CDR3 DNA reads TGTGCCAGCAGTTTAGTTTTTCAGGGGGATTCACCCCTCCACTTT. Encoded protein: CASSLVFQGDSPLHF.

The chain combines TRBV5-1 with TRBJ1-1, with TRBD1 identical over 8 bases. The CDR3 runs 13 residues. Germline assignment: CDR1 SGHRS and CDR2 YFSETQ. Trimming took 6 bases from V and 7 from J; bases not matched to a gene: 8. As DNA, the CDR3 is TGCGCCAGCACTTCGGGACAGGCGGATGAAGCTTTCTTT. As protein: CASTSGQADEAFF.

This clonotype was seen a handful of times. The chain uses TRBV14 and TRBJ2-1, with D uncertain. This CDR3 contains 13 residues. V was clipped by 2 bases and J by 1 base, with 3 bases between them. Germline loops: CDR1 SGHDN, CDR2 FVKESK. The CDR3 region is CASSQNSYNEQFF. CDR3 nucleotide sequence: TGTGCCAGCAGCCAAAATTCCTACAATGAGCAGTTCTTC. The full variable domain, rest sourced from reference TRBV14 and TRBJ2-1, is EAGVTQFPSHSVIEKGQTVTLRCDPISGHDNLYWYRRVMGKEIKFLLHFVKESKQDESGMPNNRFLAERTGGTYSTLKVQPAELEDSGVYFCASSQNSYNEQFFGPGTRLTVL.

V usage is TRBV5-1 and J usage is TRBJ1-2, with 11 nucleotides matching TRBD1. This CDR3 contains 14 residues. Unmatched junction bases numbered 6, after V lost 4 bases and J lost 7 bases. CDR1 and CDR2 (germline): SGHRS, YFSETQ. CDR3 DNA sequence: TGCGCCAGCAGCCCCTCCGGGACAGGGGGTGGCTACACCTTC. Encoded protein: CASSPSGTGGGYTF.

This clonotype was recorded a few times. CDR3 sequence reads: CSARGTKGPLFF. CDR3 DNA sequence: TGCAGTGCTAGAGGGACTAAGGGCCCACTGTTTTTT. The chain has TRBV20-1 and TRBJ1-4; D remains unclear. The CDR3 loop spans 12 amino acids. Between the trimmed V and J ends, which lost 1 base and 13 bases, there was a span of 13 bases. The germline V gene encodes CDR1 DFQATT and CDR2 SNEGSKA (reference sequence).

This clonotype occurred a few times. The V gene is TRBV5-1, the J gene TRBJ2-7; no reliable D call. Germline values: CDR1 SGHRS, CDR2 YFSETQ. The V end lost 0 bases, the J end lost 0 bases, and 19 bases lay between the germline ends. CDR3 length equals 18 residues. The CDR3 coding sequence is TGCGCCAGCAGCTTGGATTTTGTGGGAACTCATAGCTCCTACGAGCAGTACTTC. It codes for CASSLDFVGTHSSYEQYF. The variable domain in full, completed from reference TRBV5-1 and TRBJ2-7, reads KAGVTQTPRYLIKTRGQQVTLSCSPISGHRSVSWYQQTPGQGLQFLFEYFSETQRNKGNFPGRFSGRQFSNSRSEMNVSTLELGDSALYLCASSLDFVGTHSSYEQYFGPGTRLTVT.

Many counts were recorded for this clonotype. This chain connects TRBV9 to TRBJ2-7; 7 bases align to TRBD1. V lost 0 bases, J lost 7 bases, and 7 bases stayed unmatched. The germline CDR1 and CDR2 sequences are SGDLS and YYNGEE. CDR3 length equals 14 residues. CDR3 nucleotide sequence: TGTGCCAGCAGCGTAGGCAGGGGGACGGTAGAGCAGTACGTC. It codes for CASSVGRGTVEQYV.

This clonotype came up many times. This rearrangement joins TRBV12-3 or TRBV12-4 to TRBJ2-2; no clear D gene. The CDR3 has 13 amino acids. The V and J ends lost 1 base and 5 bases respectively, with 5 bases between them. DNA for the CDR3: TGTGCCAGCAGTTTAGTACCGACCGGGGAGCTGTTTTTT. Protein product: CASSLVPTGELFF.

V and J are TRBV4-1 and TRBJ1-3, with TRBD1 as a possible D gene (6 bases). The CDR3 covers 15 residues. The V end lost 3 bases, the J end lost 3 bases, and 12 bases lay between the germline ends. Germline values: CDR1 MGHRA, CDR2 YSYEKL. The CDR3 nucleotides are TGCGCCAGCAGCCAGTCAGGGGTTAGTGGAAACACCATATATTTT. Protein: CASSQSGVSGNTIYF.

This clonotype was seen only a few times. The rearrangement links TRBV6-6 to TRBJ2-4, with D unresolved. The CDR3 length is 14 residues. Germline CDR1 is MNHNY and CDR2 is SVGAGI (reference sequence). The germline V and J ends were trimmed by 0 bases and 6 bases, with 9 bases remaining between them. CDR3 residues: CASSYSDFPNIQYF. The CDR3, as DNA: TGTGCCAGCAGTTACTCGGATTTCCCAAACATTCAGTACTTC.

This clonotype was detected a few times. V usage is TRBV20-1 and J usage is TRBJ2-1; weak D call: TRBD2 (5 bases). The CDR3 spans 15 residues. Germline CDR1 and CDR2: DFQATT and SNEGSKA (reference sequence). V shed 5 bases and J shed 0 bases, with 14 bases lying between them. CDR3 loop: CSAFTGFSSYNEQFF. The CDR3 region has the DNA TGCAGTGCTTTTACGGGGTTTAGCTCCTACAATGAGCAGTTCTTC.

This clonotype was observed many times. The chain combines TRBV12-3 or TRBV12-4 with TRBJ2-5; D remains unclear. The CDR3 is made up of 14 amino acids. Deletions cut 6 bases from V and 4 bases from J, with 15 bases between. This chain's CDR3 is CASSPGRAPETQYF. CDR3 coding DNA: TGTGCCAGCAGCCCAGGACGGGCCCCAGAGACCCAGTACTTC.

This clonotype was seen at least ten times. The rearrangement uses TRBV6-4 and TRBJ2-4, with 11 bases fitting TRBD2. The germline CDR1 and CDR2 sequences are MRHNA and SNTAGT. The ends lost 7 bases at V and 8 bases at J; junction bases unmatched: 13. The CDR3 covers 16 residues. The CDR3 nucleotides read TGTGCCAGCACCACTACTAGCGGGGGATGGGAGGACATTCAGTACTTC. This sequence encodes CASTTTSGGWEDIQYF.